The TCR beta chain under discussion was sequenced for a study of T cell responses to AZD1222 COVID-19 vaccine. Points on this clone: Its antigen remains unidentified.

Study conclusions and caveats: Clonal diversity was possibly underestimated, and white British individuals and females predominated among donors. Nearly half of unique spike-specific TCRs reportedly avoided B.1.351 and B.1.1.7 mutated regions.

CDR3 length: 12 amino acids. Germline V gene lookup returns CDR1 LNHDA and CDR2 SQIVND (reference sequence). With 5 bases removed from V and 8 bases from J, the gap between germline ends came to 12 bases. Measured with immunoSEQ multiplex PCR; TCRdb has only the in-frame clones, and not every one. The sample contains 95,000 to 100,000 clones, just over 90% of which appear only once. The receptor's source is an adult in good health. This specimen was peripheral blood, taken on day 0 of AZD1222 vaccination. The chain is built from TRBV19 and TRBJ1-2; D gene ambiguous. For the CDR3, the DNA is TGTGCCAGTAGTCTGGGTTTGGGAGGCTACACCTTC. Protein product: CASSLGLGGYTF.